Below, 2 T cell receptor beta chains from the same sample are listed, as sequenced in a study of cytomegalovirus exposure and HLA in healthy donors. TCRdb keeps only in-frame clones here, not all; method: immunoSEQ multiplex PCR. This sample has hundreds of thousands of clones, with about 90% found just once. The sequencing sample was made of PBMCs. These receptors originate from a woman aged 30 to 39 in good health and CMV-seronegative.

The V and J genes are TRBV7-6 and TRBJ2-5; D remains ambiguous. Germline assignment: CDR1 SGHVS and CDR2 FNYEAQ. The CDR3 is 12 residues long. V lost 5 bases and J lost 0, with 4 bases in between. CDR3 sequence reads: CASSANQETQYF. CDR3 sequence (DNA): TGTGCCAGCAGCGCGAACCAAGAGACCCAGTACTTC.

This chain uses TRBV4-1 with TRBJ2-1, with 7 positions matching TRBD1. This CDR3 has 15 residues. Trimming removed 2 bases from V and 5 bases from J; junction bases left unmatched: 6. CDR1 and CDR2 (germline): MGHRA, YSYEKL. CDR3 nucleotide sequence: TGCGCCAGCAGCCAATTTACAGGGGCTAACAATGAGCAGTTCTTC. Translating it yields CASSQFTGANNEQFF.